This entry concerns a single TCR beta chain. In germline, CDR1 is SGHRS, CDR2 YFSETQ. CDR3 size: 17 residues. Germline trimming cut 6 bases from V and 2 bases from J; bases unmatched to any gene: 13. This specimen comes from a study of T cells in localized non-small cell lung cancer. Measured with immunoSEQ multiplex PCR; TCRdb has only the in-frame clones, and not every one. The data contain about 1,600 clones, about 25% of them singletons. The source is a male donor aged 60 or over with stage II lung adenocarcinoma. This sequence joins TRBV5-1 and TRBJ1-3; TRBD1 agrees at 8 bases. The sequencing here drew on normal lung tissue next to the tumor, taken before any cancer treatment. CDR3 residues: CASTTTGVALAGNTIYF. CDR3 bases: TGCGCCAGCACTACGACAGGGGTAGCTTTAGCTGGAAACACCATATATTTT.